This is a list of T cell receptor beta chains from one sample in a study of neurological immune-mediated disorders. TCRdb analysed the 5' RACE reads with MiXCR anew, one entry per CDR3 protein. The sample holds 35,000 to 45,000 distinct CDR3 sequences, around 6.8% seen once. Sequenced sample: PBMCs. The receptor source for this set is a woman in her 40s in good health. Each CDR3 is given with its conserved first and last residue. The D gene is left open where the match is weak. Part of the rows lack a size; the others show once, few, many or a class for expanded clones.

d_call,cdr3_length,v_call,j_call,clone_size,cdr3_nt,cdr3_aa
-,13,TRBV12-3/TRBV12-4,TRBJ2-3,many,TGTGCCAGCAGAGCGCGGGAATCAGATACGCAGTATTTT,CASRARESDTQYF
TRBD2,14,TRBV20-1,TRBJ2-7,many,TGCAGTGCTAGAGAGCTAGCGGGGTCCTACGAGCAGTACTTC,CSARELAGSYEQYF
TRBD1,17,TRBV5-1,TRBJ2-1,many,TGCGCCAGCAGCTTGGCGTCCAGGACAGGCACCTACAATGAGCAGTTCTTC,CASSLASRTGTYNEQFF
TRBD1,14,TRBV5-1,TRBJ1-2,many,TGCGCCAGCAGGAGCCTCGGGACAGTCGAAGGCTACACCTTC,CASRSLGTVEGYTF
TRBD2,14,TRBV7-8,TRBJ2-1,many,TGTGCCAGCAGCTCCGGGACTAGCCGCAATGAGCAGTTCTTC,CASSSGTSRNEQFF
-,13,TRBV7-3,TRBJ2-1,many,TGTGCCAGCAGCTTAAGCCCCGACGATGAGCAGTTCTTC,CASSLSPDDEQFF
TRBD2,16,TRBV28,TRBJ2-1,many,TGTGCCAGCAGTACTAGCGGGAGGCTCTCCTACAATGAGCAGTTCTTC,CASSTSGRLSYNEQFF
-,14,TRBV3-1,TRBJ1-1,many,TGTGCCAGCAGCCAGGGTTTTGGACCCACTGAAGCTTTCTTT,CASSQGFGPTEAFF
TRBD1,15,TRBV5-1,TRBJ1-6,-,TGCGCCAGCAGCTTGTGGGGACAGGGTGGTTCACCCCTCCACTTT,CASSLWGQGGSPLHF
-,13,TRBV20-1,TRBJ1-2,many,TGCAGTGCTATAGCAGGGGTTAACTATGGCTACACCTTC,CSAIAGVNYGYTF
-,13,TRBV2,TRBJ2-7,many,TGTGCCAGCAGTGAAGTCGGCAGGGCCGAGCAGTACTTC,CASSEVGRAEQYF
-,15,TRBV5-1,TRBJ2-1,-,TGCGCCAGCAGCCCAGGGACAAGAAGTTTCAATGAGCAGTTCTTC,CASSPGTRSFNEQFF
-,17,TRBV28,TRBJ1-1,many,TGTGCCAGCAGCCCCTTTAAGGGGGTGGATATGAACACTGAAGCTTTCTTT,CASSPFKGVDMNTEAFF
-,15,TRBV20-1,TRBJ2-1,many,TGCAGTGCTAGTTTTGGAGGGGGGGCAAGGAGTGAGCAGTTCTTC,CSASFGGGARSEQFF
TRBD1,15,TRBV9,TRBJ1-1,many,TGTGCCAGCAGCGTAGTCCGGGACAGGGCTCTGGGAGCTTTCTTT,CASSVVRDRALGAFF
TRBD2,15,TRBV6-1,TRBJ2-1,many,TGTGCCAGCAGCCCAGCGGGAGGCTATTACAATGAGCAGTTCTTC,CASSPAGGYYNEQFF